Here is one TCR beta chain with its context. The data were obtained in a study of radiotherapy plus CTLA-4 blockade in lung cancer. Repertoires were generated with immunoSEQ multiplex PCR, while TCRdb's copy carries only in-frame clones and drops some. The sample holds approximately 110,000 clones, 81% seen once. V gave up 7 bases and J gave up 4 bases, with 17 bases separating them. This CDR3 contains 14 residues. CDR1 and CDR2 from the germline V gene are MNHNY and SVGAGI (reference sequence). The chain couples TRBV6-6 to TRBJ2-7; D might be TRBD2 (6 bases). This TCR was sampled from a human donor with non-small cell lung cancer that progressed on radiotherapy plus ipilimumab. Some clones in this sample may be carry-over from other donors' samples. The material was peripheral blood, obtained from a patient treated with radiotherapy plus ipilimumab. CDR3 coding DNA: TGTGCCAGCAAAACGGGACTCGGGGTTTACGAGCAGTACTTC. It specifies CASKTGLGVYEQYF.